Shown below are 19 T cell receptor beta chains from a single sample sequenced in a study of molecular identifiers for immune sequencing clone quantification. TCRdb itself ran the PCR reads through MiXCR, one entry per CDR3 protein. The data contain 20,000 to 30,000 distinct CDR3 sequences, about 15% of them singletons. The sample was naive CD8+ T cells from blood, with Jurkat cell RNA spiked in. Subset in this sample: FACS-sorted CD8+CD4-CCR7+CD45RA+ naive T cells. The receptors derive from a human donor in good health. Some libraries in this study had Jurkat cell RNA spiked in.

This rearrangement joins TRBV12-3 or TRBV12-4 to TRBJ2-2; the D is unclear. This CDR3 spans 14 amino acids. V was trimmed by 4 bases and J by 4 bases, leaving 10 bases between them. The CDR3 DNA reads as TGTGCCAGCAGTTCCACCGGGCCCACCGGGGAGCTGTTTTTT. Protein product: CASSSTGPTGELFF.

This clonotype was seen at least ten times. This rearrangement joins TRBV4-1 to TRBJ2-6; D gene uncertain. Germline V gives CDR1 MGHRA, CDR2 YSYEKL. Trimming cost V 0 bases and J 19 bases, with 16 bases left between them. This CDR3 has 13 residues. CDR3 sequence: CASSQDLAGFRTF. The CDR3 DNA is TGCGCCAGCAGCCAAGATCTGGCAGGCTTCCGTACTTTC.

Notes on this clonotype: This may come from a read error, since a much larger clone is one base off. No conserved phenylalanine or tryptophan is present at the end of the CDR3, so a read error is the likely explanation. This chain connects TRBV29-1 to TRBJ2-7, with D possibly matching TRBD1 (5 bases). The CDR3 extends over 12 amino acids. The V and J ends lost 6 bases and 5 bases respectively, with 14 bases between them. CDR1 SQVTM and CDR2 ANQGSEA come from the germline V gene. The CDR3 spells CSVRAPGNEQYS. The CDR3 region has the DNA TGCAGCGTCCGGGCCCCAGGGAACGAGCAGTACTCC.

This clonotype occurred many times. The genes are TRBV10-3 and TRBJ2-4; 8 nucleotides agree with TRBD1. J was trimmed by 0 bases and V by 5 bases; bases with no gene match: 6. The CDR3 is 16 amino acids. Germline assignment: CDR1 ENHRY and CDR2 SYGVKD. CDR3: CAISRAGGLAKNIQYF. CDR3 coding DNA: TGTGCCATCAGTCGGGCAGGGGGCCTAGCCAAAAACATTCAGTACTTC.

There are many counts of this clonotype. The rearrangement links TRBV6-1 to TRBJ1-2; a possible D gene is TRBD1 (6 bases). Germline V gene lookup returns CDR1 MNHNS and CDR2 SASEGT. The CDR3 has 15 residues. Trimming stripped 11 bases from V and 4 bases from J, with 23 bases between. The CDR3 coding sequence is TGTGCCGGTCGAACAGGGATCCCAACCGGCTATGGCTACACCTTC. Translation: CAGRTGIPTGYGYTF.

At least ten counts were recorded for this clonotype. The CDR3 spells CASSPWLAGGRGQETQYF. DNA of the CDR3: TGTGCCAGCAGTCCCTGGCTAGCGGGGGGCCGAGGTCAGGAGACCCAGTACTTC. The chain links TRBV7-9 to TRBJ2-5, with TRBD2 identical over 11 bases. The germline gives CDR1 SEHNR, CDR2 FQNEAQ (reference sequence). Trimming took 6 bases from V and 5 from J; bases not matched to a gene: 17. The CDR3 runs 18 residues.

This chain links TRBV27 with TRBJ1-4; D might be TRBD1 (5 bases). CDR1 is MNHEY and CDR2 is SMNVEV in the germline V gene (reference sequence). The CDR3 is 14 residues long. Trimming took 6 bases from V and 8 from J, leaving 16 bases between them. DNA of the CDR3: TGTGCCAGCAGCCCAGTCGGGGGTTGGGAAAAACTGTTTTTT. Amino acid sequence: CASSPVGGWEKLFF.

This clonotype was seen many times. This chain links TRBV27 with TRBJ1-1, with a tentative D call TRBD1 (6 bases). V lost 5 bases and J lost 4, with 14 bases in between. The CDR3 consists of 14 residues. The germline CDR1 and CDR2 sequences are MNHEY and SMNVEV (reference sequence). The CDR3, as DNA: TGTGCCAGCAGTGAACAGGGTTGGGGCACTGAAGCTTTCTTT. Amino acids: CASSEQGWGTEAFF.

Ten or more counts support this clonotype. V is TRBV4-3 and J is TRBJ1-5; 9 nucleotides line up with TRBD1. The length of the CDR3 is 14 residues. The germline V gene has CDR1 LGHNA and CDR2 YSLEER. V trimming: 1 base; J trimming: 5 bases; junction bases outside the gene matches: 0. The CDR3 spells CASSQGQGDQPQHF. DNA of the CDR3: TGCGCCAGCAGCCAAGGACAGGGGGATCAGCCCCAGCATTTT.

This clonotype is categorized as medium-sized. The chain carries TRBV7-8 and TRBJ2-1; D not resolved. The germline V gene encodes CDR1 SGHVS and CDR2 FQNEAQ. The V end was cut by 0 bases, the J end by 10 bases, with 19 bases between. This CDR3 has 16 residues. The CDR3 DNA reads TGTGCCAGCAGCTTAGCGCAAGGGTTTGGGCTGGGCGAGCAGTTCTTC. Encoded protein: CASSLAQGFGLGEQFF.

This clonotype was counted many times. The rearrangement joins TRBV12-3 or TRBV12-4 to TRBJ1-5; D is ambiguous. V gave up 1 base and J gave up 1 base, with 8 bases separating them. The CDR3 consists of 15 residues. CDR3 bases: TGTGCCAGCAGTTTAGTGAAGGACAGCAATCAGCCCCAGCATTTT. Protein: CASSLVKDSNQPQHF.

This clonotype showed up many times. This chain uses TRBV20-1 with TRBJ2-7; no reliable D call. There are 13 residues in the CDR3. Trimming took off 1 base at V and 0 bases at J, with 7 bases between the two ends. The germline V gene has CDR1 DFQATT and CDR2 SNEGSKA (reference sequence). Written as DNA, the CDR3 is TGCAGTGCTAGAGGAGTAAGCTCCTACGAGCAGTACTTC. Residues: CSARGVSSYEQYF.

This clonotype was observed a handful of times. V usage is TRBV4-1 and J usage is TRBJ2-7; no firm D call. The V gene lost 0 bases and the J gene lost 3 bases, with 12 bases spanning the gap. This CDR3 has 15 residues. Germline V gene lookup returns CDR1 MGHRA and CDR2 YSYEKL. The CDR3 loop is CASSQEDQAYYEQYF. Here the CDR3 DNA reads TGCGCCAGCAGCCAAGAAGACCAAGCATACTACGAGCAGTACTTC.

This clonotype has at least ten counts. The rearrangement joins TRBV19 to TRBJ2-7; a weak D match, TRBD1 (6 bases). CDR1 is LNHDA, CDR2 SQIVND, per germline (reference sequence). The germline V and J ends were trimmed by 6 bases and 0 bases, with 12 bases remaining between them. The CDR3 contains 14 residues. CDR3 coding DNA: TGTGCCAGTAGGGTACAGGGAAGCTCCTACGAGCAGTACTTC. Residues: CASRVQGSSYEQYF.

A note on this clonotype: It may be a read error: a sequence one base away is much more abundant. J is TRBJ2-7 and V is TRBV11-2, with unresolved D. Germline CDR1 SGHAT, CDR2 FQNNGV. This CDR3 has 14 residues. V was cut by 3 bases and J by 7 bases, with 16 bases left in between. The CDR3 region has the DNA TGTGCCAGCAGCTTCGGAGTCTTAGCCGGGGAGCAGTACTTC. Its translation: CASSFGVLAGEQYF.

This clonotype was seen ten or more times. V gene TRBV19 combines with J gene TRBJ1-1, with D possibly TRBD1 on 5 matching bases. The CDR3 covers 18 residues. V lost 5 bases, J lost 0 bases, and 22 bases lay in between. The germline gives CDR1 LNHDA, CDR2 SQIVND (reference sequence). CDR3 sequence reads: CASSPDRLVTPLNTEAFF. The CDR3 region has the DNA TGTGCCAGTAGTCCCGACAGACTAGTAACCCCTTTGAACACTGAAGCTTTCTTT.

Worth noting for this clonotype: This is likely a read error, given that the CDR3 carries no conserved phenylalanine or tryptophan at its end. The chain carries TRBV11-2 and TRBJ2-1, with TRBD2 matching over 8 bases. The CDR3 is 18 residues long. CDR1 and CDR2 from the germline V gene are SGHAT and FQNNGV. In DNA, the CDR3 is TGTGTCAGCAGCTTAGAGACACCCGGGCTAGCGGGTTTTAATGAGCAGTTCGTC. Translation gives CVSSLETPGLAGFNEQFV.

This clonotype was seen at least ten times. The chain carries TRBV6-5 and TRBJ2-7; D is ambiguous. Per the germline V gene, CDR1 is MNHEY and CDR2 is SVGAGI. V lost 10 bases and J 5 bases, leaving 9 bases between the germline ends. The CDR3 runs 10 residues. In nucleotides, the CDR3 is TGTGCCATCAAGGTAGACGAGCAGTACTTC. Encoded protein: CAIKVDEQYF.

The chain joins TRBV7-9 to TRBJ1-2; D gene uncertain. The CDR3 has 14 residues. Germline-derived CDR1 and CDR2 are SEHNR and FQNEAQ (reference sequence). V lost 2 bases to trimming and J lost 7 bases, with 14 bases between them. The DNA of the CDR3 is TGTGCCAGCAGCTTATCAGGCCAACTTATTGGCTACACCTTC. It specifies CASSLSGQLIGYTF.